These 24 T cell receptor beta chains were sequenced from one sample in a study of OX40 agonist ivuxolimab in advanced cancers. Assay used: immunoSEQ multiplex PCR; TCRdb lists only in-frame clones, some missing. The sample includes about 25,000 clones, roughly 83% of them seen just once. Source: CD4+ or CD8+ T cells sorted from blood, taken in a trial of the OX40 agonist ivuxolimab. Every receptor here comes from an adult with an advanced solid tumor such as melanoma, head and neck, liver or kidney cancer.

DNA of the CDR3: TGTGCCAGCAGGCCCTGGACAGGACCCAACTATGGCTACACCTTC. Amino acid sequence: CASRPWTGPNYGYTF. This sequence joins TRBV6-1 and TRBJ1-2, with 7 bases identical to TRBD1. The CDR3 length is 15 residues. V lost 6 bases to trimming and J lost 2 bases; unmatched junction nucleotides: 9. Germline V gives CDR1 MNHNS, CDR2 SASEGT.

This rearrangement joins TRBV1 to TRBJ2-3; whether TRBD2, the table's D call, matches the DNA was not checked. TRBV1 represents a pseudogene. This CDR3 is 16 amino acids long. CDR3 DNA: TGCACCAGCAGCCAATCCCGGGGGGTTGGGACAGATACGCAGTATTTT. It translates to CTSSQSRGVGTDTQYF.

The genes are TRBV30 and TRBJ1-5; D remains ambiguous. The CDR3 sequence is 14 residues long. In germline, CDR1 is GTSNPN, CDR2 SVGIG (reference sequence). Trimming shortened V by 1 base and J by 0 bases, and 7 bases separated the two germline ends. The CDR3 DNA reads as TGTGCCTGGAGTGCAGGCCTTAGCAATCAGCCCCAGCATTTT. Protein: CAWSAGLSNQPQHF.

The chain employs TRBV11-3 and TRBJ2-7; 7 nucleotides match TRBD2. Germline lookup yields CDR1 SGHNT and CDR2 YENEEA. Trimming took 1 base from V and 7 from J; bases not matched to a gene: 13. The CDR3 runs to 16 residues. The CDR3 sequence is CASSLVLLADVGEQYF. The CDR3 DNA sequence: TGTGCCAGCAGCTTAGTCCTGCTAGCGGACGTCGGGGAGCAGTACTTC.

This clone has a single count. The J gene is TRBJ2-7, the V gene TRBV9, with 8 positions matching TRBD2. This CDR3 comprises 17 residues. Germline values: CDR1 SGDLS, CDR2 YYNGEE. V shed 0 bases and J 5 bases; nucleotides not matched to a gene: 13. The CDR3 coding sequence is TGTGCCAGCAGCGTAGACAGCGGGGGAATTTGGTCAAACGAGCAGTACTTC. Translation: CASSVDSGGIWSNEQYF. Full variable domain (remainder filled in from reference TRBV9 and TRBJ2-7): DSGVTQTPKHLITATGQRVTLRCSPRSGDLSVYWYQQSLDQGLQFLIQYYNGEERAKGNILERFSAQQFPDLHSELNLSSLELGDSALYFCASSVDSGGIWSNEQYFGPGTRLTVT.

This clone occurred many times. The chain links TRBV2 to TRBJ2-1; D perhaps matches TRBD2 (7 bases). Germline V gene lookup returns CDR1 SNHLY and CDR2 FYNNEI. Trimming took 2 bases from V and 0 from J, leaving 23 bases between them. The CDR3 is 20 residues long. The CDR3 loop is CASSERGAPLYPSSYNEQFF. In nucleotides, the CDR3 is TGTGCCAGCAGTGAACGGGGGGCCCCTCTATACCCCAGCTCCTACAATGAGCAGTTCTTC.

The chain joins TRBV6-5 to TRBJ2-2; a possible D gene is TRBD1 (5 bases). Germline V CDR1 and CDR2: MNHEY, SVGAGI. Trimming removed 0 bases at V and 4 bases at J, with 9 bases between. This CDR3 spans 15 amino acids. The CDR3 nucleotides are TGTGCCAGCAGTTACTCGGCAGGGCCCACCGGGGAGCTGTTTTTT. Its protein is CASSYSAGPTGELFF.

The gene calls are TRBV18 and TRBJ2-1, with 9 nucleotides matching TRBD1. Trimming cost V 5 bases and J 7 bases; bases outside gene matches: 6. Germline CDR1 is KGHSH and CDR2 is LQKENI. The CDR3 length is 14 residues. The CDR3 loop is CASSVGTGFNEQFF. Here the CDR3 DNA reads TGTGCCAGCTCAGTAGGGACAGGGTTTAATGAGCAGTTCTTC.

The CDR3 sequence is CASSYGSSYNEQFF. The CDR3 DNA follows: TGTGCCAGCAGTTACGGGAGCTCCTACAATGAGCAGTTCTTC. The gene calls are TRBV6-5 and TRBJ2-1, with D perhaps TRBD2 (5 bases). Looked up from germline, CDR1 is MNHEY and CDR2 is SVGAGI. This CDR3 is built from 14 residues. Trimming pared 2 bases from V and 0 bases from J, leaving 5 bases between.

V usage is TRBV13 and J usage is TRBJ1-2; 9 bases map to TRBD1. Per germline, CDR1 PRHDT and CDR2 FYEKMQ (reference sequence). V was clipped by 3 bases and J by 7 bases; unmatched bases: 6. CDR3 size: 14 residues. The CDR3 sequence: CASSFGTGGGGYTF. The CDR3 bases are TGTGCCAGCAGCTTTGGTACAGGGGGCGGTGGCTACACCTTC.

This sequence joins TRBV6-5 and TRBJ2-7, with D possibly being TRBD1 (6 bases). Trimming took off 9 bases at V and 3 bases at J, with 18 bases between the two ends. Germline V gene data show CDR1 as MNHEY and CDR2 as SVGAGI. This CDR3 contains 14 residues. CDR3 bases: TGTGCCAGGCCCACGCGACAGGACCTCTACGAGCAGTACTTC. Encoded protein: CARPTRQDLYEQYF.

V usage is TRBV21-1 and J usage is TRBJ1-2; TRBD1, the D gene given by the table, was not confirmed from the DNA. TRBV21-1 is classified as a pseudogene. The length of the CDR3 is 16 residues. The CDR3 DNA reads as TGTGCCAGCAGCCCTCAGGAAGGGGCTCCTGGTTATGGCTACACCTTC. It encodes CASSPQEGAPGYGYTF.

This sequence joins TRBV7-9 and TRBJ1-1; 11 bases are shared with TRBD1. With V trimmed by 6 bases and J by 3 bases, 6 bases remained unmatched. The length of the CDR3 is 15 residues. Looked up from germline, CDR1 is SEHNR and CDR2 is FQNEAQ (reference sequence). CDR3 nucleotides: TGTGCCAGCAGATCTGGGACAGGGGGGTACACTGAAGCTTTCTTT. Translated: CASRSGTGGYTEAFF.

The V gene is TRBV19, the J gene TRBJ2-3; possibly TRBD2 for D (5 bases). CDR3 length equals 16 residues. The germline gives CDR1 LNHDA, CDR2 SQIVND (reference sequence). Between the trimmed V and J ends, which lost 5 bases and 3 bases, there was a span of 18 bases. CDR3 amino acids: CASSYRPTGFTDTQYF. The CDR3 nucleotides are TGTGCCAGTAGTTATCGGCCCACGGGATTTACAGATACGCAGTATTTT.

This clone showed up just once. J is TRBJ2-7 and V is TRBV2, with 12 bases lining up with TRBD1. The ends lost 3 bases at V and 4 bases at J; junction bases unmatched: 4. The CDR3 has 15 residues. Per germline, CDR1 SNHLY and CDR2 FYNNEI. The CDR3 region has the DNA TGTGCCAGCAGTGAGACGGGACAGGGGGCTTACGAGCAGTACTTC. Its translation: CASSETGQGAYEQYF.

The J gene is TRBJ2-5, the V gene TRBV7-9, with 9 bases that match TRBD1. This CDR3 has 14 amino acids. Trimming at V came to 1 base and at J to 5 bases, leaving 2 bases not matched to a gene. Germline CDR1 and CDR2: SEHNR and FQNEAQ (reference sequence). The CDR3: CASSLGQGDETQYF. The CDR3 DNA is TGTGCCAGCAGCTTAGGACAGGGGGACGAGACCCAGTACTTC. Based on the CDR3 plus reference TRBV7-9 and TRBJ2-5, the full variable domain is DTGVSQNPRHKITKRGQNVTFRCDPISEHNRLYWYRQTLGQGPEFLTYFQNEAQLEKSRLLSDRFSAERPKGSFSTLEIQRTEQGDSAMYLCASSLGQGDETQYFGPGTRLLVL.

J is TRBJ2-5 and V is TRBV29-1, with D possibly TRBD2 on 6 matching bases. Trimming stripped 1 base from V and 1 base from J, with 16 bases between. The CDR3 loop spans 16 amino acids. Germline CDR1 SQVTM, CDR2 ANQGSEA. CDR3 bases: TGCAGCGTTGAAGGCCTACTGAGCGGGTTCCAAGAGACCCAGTACTTC. Protein: CSVEGLLSGFQETQYF.

V usage is TRBV5-3 and J usage is TRBJ1-4, with a possible D match to TRBD1 (5 bases). TRBV5-3 is an ORF for which the function is uncertain. This CDR3 is built from 20 residues. Trimming removed 0 bases from V and 2 bases from J, with 23 bases in between. DNA for the CDR3: TGTGCCAGAAGCTTGGCCCTAGAGGACAAGGCGAGCGGCACTAATGAAAAACTGTTTTTT. Its protein is CARSLALEDKASGTNEKLFF.

This clone was detected only a few times. V and J are TRBV6-1 and TRBJ1-5, with D perhaps matching TRBD1 (6 bases). This CDR3 contains 15 residues. V lost 7 bases and J 3 bases, leaving 16 bases between the germline ends. Germline V gene lookup returns CDR1 MNHNS and CDR2 SASEGT. The CDR3 is CASTEPAGVNQPQHF. The CDR3 bases are TGTGCCAGCACAGAACCGGCAGGGGTCAATCAGCCCCAGCATTTT.

Many counts were recorded for this clone. The chain recombines TRBV4-2 with TRBJ2-7; TRBD2 agrees at 16 bases. In germline, CDR1 is LGHNA, CDR2 YNFKEQ. Trimming at V came to 4 bases and at J to 0 bases, leaving 3 bases not matched to a gene. The CDR3 is 17 amino acids. The CDR3 DNA follows: TGTGCCAGCAGCCCGGGACTAGCGGGAGGGCCCTCCTACGAGCAGTACTTC. Its translation is CASSPGLAGGPSYEQYF.

The chain combines TRBV9 with TRBJ2-5, with D possibly matching TRBD2 (5 bases). This CDR3 spans 13 amino acids. Germline-derived CDR1 and CDR2 are SGDLS and YYNGEE. The ends were cut back, 3 bases at V and 1 base at J, with 7 bases in the middle. Written as DNA, the CDR3 is TGTGCCAGCAGCGGCACTAGCCAAGAGACCCAGTACTTC. It translates to CASSGTSQETQYF.

The chain recombines TRBV6-1 with TRBJ2-1, with D maybe TRBD2 (5 bases). The germline V gene encodes CDR1 MNHNS and CDR2 SASEGT. CDR3 length equals 14 residues. V lost 6 bases, J lost 6 bases, and 15 bases lay in between. The CDR3 DNA reads TGTGCCAGCAGAGCCCCGGGGAGAAGCAATGAGCAGTTCTTC. Amino acid sequence: CASRAPGRSNEQFF.

V is TRBV5-6 and J is TRBJ1-2; tentatively, D is TRBD1 (6 bases). V lost 0 bases and J 5 bases, leaving 14 bases between the germline ends. The CDR3 totals 15 residues. Germline V gene lookup returns CDR1 SGHDT and CDR2 YYEEEE. The CDR3 DNA reads TGTGCCAGCAGCTTGGGCACAGGGATACAATATGGCTACACCTTC. As protein: CASSLGTGIQYGYTF.

The chain carries TRBV28 and TRBJ1-2; the match to TRBD1 covers 11 bases. The CDR3 has 15 amino acids. CDR1 is MDHEN and CDR2 is SYDVKM in the germline V gene. The V and J ends lost 6 bases and 4 bases, in that order; junction bases with no gene match: 7. The CDR3 nucleotides are TGTGCCAGCAGATGGACAGGGGGCGGTATCTATGGCTACACCTTC. This translates into CASRWTGGGIYGYTF.